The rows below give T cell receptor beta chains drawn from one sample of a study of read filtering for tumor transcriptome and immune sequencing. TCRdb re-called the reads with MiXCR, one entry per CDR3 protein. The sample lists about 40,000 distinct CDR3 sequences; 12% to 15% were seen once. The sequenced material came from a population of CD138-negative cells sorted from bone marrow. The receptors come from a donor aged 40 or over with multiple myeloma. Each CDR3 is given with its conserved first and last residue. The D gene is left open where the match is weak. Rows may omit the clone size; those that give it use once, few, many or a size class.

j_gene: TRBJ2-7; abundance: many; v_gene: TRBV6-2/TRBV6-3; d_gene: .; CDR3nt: TGTGCCAGCAGTTACATTCCAGGACAGTCTGAGCAGTACTTC; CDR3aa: CASSYIPGQSEQYF
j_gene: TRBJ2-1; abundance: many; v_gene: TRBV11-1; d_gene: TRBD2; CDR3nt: TGTGCCAGCAGCTTTAGCGGGAGTGAGGATGAGCAGTTCTTC; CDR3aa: CASSFSGSEDEQFF
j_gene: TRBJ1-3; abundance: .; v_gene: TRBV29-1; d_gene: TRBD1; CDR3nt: TGCAGCGTTGGACAGGGAGGAAACACCATATATTTT; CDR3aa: CSVGQGGNTIYF
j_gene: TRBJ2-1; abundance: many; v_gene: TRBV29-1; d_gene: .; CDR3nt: TGCAGCGCCCGACTTGATTCCGAGCAGTTCTTC; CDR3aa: CSARLDSEQFF
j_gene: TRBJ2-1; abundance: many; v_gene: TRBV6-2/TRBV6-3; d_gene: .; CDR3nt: TGTGCCAGCAGCCCTGGTAAGCCCAATGAGCAGTTCTTC; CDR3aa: CASSPGKPNEQFF
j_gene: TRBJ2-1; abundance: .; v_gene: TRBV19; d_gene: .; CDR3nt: TGTGCCAGTAGTATCCCGAGGACCAATGAGCAGTTCTTC; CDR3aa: CASSIPRTNEQFF
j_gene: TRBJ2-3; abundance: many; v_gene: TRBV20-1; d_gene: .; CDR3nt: TGCAGTGCTAGTCCCGCCAGGGGGGCAGATACGCAGTATTTT; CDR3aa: CSASPARGADTQYF
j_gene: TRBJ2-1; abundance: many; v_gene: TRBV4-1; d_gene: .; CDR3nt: TGCGCCAGCAGCCAAGATCCCGGGGATGAGCAGTTCTTC; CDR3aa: CASSQDPGDEQFF
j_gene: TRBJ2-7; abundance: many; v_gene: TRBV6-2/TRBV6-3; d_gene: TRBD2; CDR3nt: TGTGCCAGCAGTTCCCGTGCCAGCGGGATAATTGAGCAGTACTTC; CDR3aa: CASSSRASGIIEQYF
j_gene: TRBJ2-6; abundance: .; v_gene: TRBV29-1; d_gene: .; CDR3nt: TGCAGCGTACAAGTGGGGTACTCTGGGGCCAACGTCCTGACTTTC; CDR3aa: CSVQVGYSGANVLTF
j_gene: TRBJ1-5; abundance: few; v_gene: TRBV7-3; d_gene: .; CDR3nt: TGTGCCAGCAGCTTAGAGGGGGGGCCCAGTCAGCCCCAGCATTTT; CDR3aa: CASSLEGGPSQPQHF
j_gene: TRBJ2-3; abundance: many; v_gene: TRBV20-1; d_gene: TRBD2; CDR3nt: TGCAGTGGCCCGGGACTAGCGGGAGAGCCGCAGTATTTT; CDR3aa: CSGPGLAGEPQYF
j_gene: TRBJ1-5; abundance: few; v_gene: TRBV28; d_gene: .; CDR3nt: TGTGCCAGCAGGGTAGAGGGTCCCCGGCAGCCCCAGCATTTT; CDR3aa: CASRVEGPRQPQHF
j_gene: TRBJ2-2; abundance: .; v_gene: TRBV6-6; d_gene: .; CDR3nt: TGTGCCAGCAGTCAAGAGAGGGCCGGGGAGCTGTTTTTT; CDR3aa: CASSQERAGELFF
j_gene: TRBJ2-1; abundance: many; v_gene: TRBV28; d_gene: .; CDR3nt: TGTGCCAGCAGTTTAGAAGGGTATTTTGAGCAGTTCTTC; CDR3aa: CASSLEGYFEQFF
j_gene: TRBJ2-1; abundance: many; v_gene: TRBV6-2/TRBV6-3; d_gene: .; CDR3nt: TGTGCCAGCAGTTACTCCGCTTTGAGGGATGAGCAGTTCTTC; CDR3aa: CASSYSALRDEQFF
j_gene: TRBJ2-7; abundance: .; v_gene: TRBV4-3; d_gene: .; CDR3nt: TGCGCCAGCAGCGCAGGCCCTACAGTAGGGGAGCAGTACTTC; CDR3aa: CASSAGPTVGEQYF
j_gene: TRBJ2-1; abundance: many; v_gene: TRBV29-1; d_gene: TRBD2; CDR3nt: TGCAGCGTTGAACCCGCTAGCGGGACGGAGGCCGACAATGAGCAGTTCTTC; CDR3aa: CSVEPASGTEADNEQFF
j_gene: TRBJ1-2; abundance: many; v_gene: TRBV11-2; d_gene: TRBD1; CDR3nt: TGTGCCAGCAGCTTAGCGGGACCCAGGGGGTTCTATGGCTACACCTTC; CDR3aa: CASSLAGPRGFYGYTF
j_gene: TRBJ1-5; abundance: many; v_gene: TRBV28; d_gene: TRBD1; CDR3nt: TGTGCCAGCGTCCTAGACAGGGGGACCCAGCCCCAGCATTTT; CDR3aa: CASVLDRGTQPQHF
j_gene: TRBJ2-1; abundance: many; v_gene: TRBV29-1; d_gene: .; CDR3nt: TGCAGCGTTGTGGGCAGGGGTCGATACAATGAGCAGTTCTTC; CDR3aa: CSVVGRGRYNEQFF
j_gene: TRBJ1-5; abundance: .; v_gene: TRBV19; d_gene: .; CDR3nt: TGTGCCAGTAGTATAGACGGGGATCAGCCCCAGCATTTT; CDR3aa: CASSIDGDQPQHF
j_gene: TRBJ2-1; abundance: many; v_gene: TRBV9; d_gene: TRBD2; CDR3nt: TGTGCCAGCAGCGCCACTAGCGGGAAATACAATGAGCAGTTCTTC; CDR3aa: CASSATSGKYNEQFF
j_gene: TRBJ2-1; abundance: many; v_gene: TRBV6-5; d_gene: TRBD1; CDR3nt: TGTGCCAGCAGTGCCGGGACAGGCCTTTTGAATGAGCAGTTCTTC; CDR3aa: CASSAGTGLLNEQFF
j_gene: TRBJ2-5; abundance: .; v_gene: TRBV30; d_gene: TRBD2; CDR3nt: TGTGCCAGGGGTGAGGGACTAGCGGACCGAGAGACCCAGTACTTC; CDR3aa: CARGEGLADRETQYF
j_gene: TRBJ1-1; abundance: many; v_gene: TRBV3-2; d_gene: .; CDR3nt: TGTGCCAGCAGCCAAGCGGGCCCCGGGGCGGAAGCTTTCTTT; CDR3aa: CASSQAGPGAEAFF
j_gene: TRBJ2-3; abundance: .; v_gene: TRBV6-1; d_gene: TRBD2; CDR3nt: TGTGCCAGCAGGGGTTTAGCGGGAGAGGATGATACGCAGTATTTT; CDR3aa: CASRGLAGEDDTQYF
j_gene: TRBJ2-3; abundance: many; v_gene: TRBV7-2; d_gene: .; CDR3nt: TGTGCCAGCAGCTCAACGCGCGGGGGCGGAAGCACAGATACGCAGTATTTT; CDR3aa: CASSSTRGGGSTDTQYF
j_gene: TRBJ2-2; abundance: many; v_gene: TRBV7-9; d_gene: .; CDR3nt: TGTGCCAGCAGCTTAGAATCAGACACCGGGGAGCTGTTTTTT; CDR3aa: CASSLESDTGELFF
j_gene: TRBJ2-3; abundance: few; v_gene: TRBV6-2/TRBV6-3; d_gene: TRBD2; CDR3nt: TGTGCCAGCAGTTACTCGACTAGCGGGAGTGTTGATACGCAGTATTTT; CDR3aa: CASSYSTSGSVDTQYF
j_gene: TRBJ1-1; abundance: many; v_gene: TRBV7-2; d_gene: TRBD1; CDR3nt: TGTGCCAGCAGCTATCGGACAGGTGAAGGGGACACTGAAGCTTTCTTT; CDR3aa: CASSYRTGEGDTEAFF
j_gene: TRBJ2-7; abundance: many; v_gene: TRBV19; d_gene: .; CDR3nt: TGTGCCAGTAGTTCGACGGGATCAAGGGACGAGCAGTACTTC; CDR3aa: CASSSTGSRDEQYF
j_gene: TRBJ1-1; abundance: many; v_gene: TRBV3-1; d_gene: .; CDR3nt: TGTGCCAGCAGCCAAGAACACCCCACTGAAGCTTTCTTT; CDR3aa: CASSQEHPTEAFF
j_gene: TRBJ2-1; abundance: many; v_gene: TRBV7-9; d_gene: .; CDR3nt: TGTGCCAGCAGCTTAGCGGCACCCGGGAGCGACAATGAGCAGTTCTTC; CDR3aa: CASSLAAPGSDNEQFF
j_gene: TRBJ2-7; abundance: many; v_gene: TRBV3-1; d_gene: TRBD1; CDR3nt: TGTGCCAGCAGTCAGGACAGGGGCGCGCAGTACTTC; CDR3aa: CASSQDRGAQYF
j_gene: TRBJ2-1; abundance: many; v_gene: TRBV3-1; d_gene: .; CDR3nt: TGTGCCAGCAGGTCGCCAGCCACAGGGAGCTCCTACAATGAGCAGTTCTTC; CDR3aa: CASRSPATGSSYNEQFF
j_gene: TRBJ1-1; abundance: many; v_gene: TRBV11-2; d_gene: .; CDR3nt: TGTGCCAGCAGCCTTGGGGCAGGCCTCTTGAACACTGAAGCTTTTTTT; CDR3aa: CASSLGAGLLNTEAFF
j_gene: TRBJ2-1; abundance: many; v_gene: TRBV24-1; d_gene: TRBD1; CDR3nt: TGTGCCACCCGAGCGGGACAGGGGAGAGGGGTAGCTCGGGGCGAGCAGTTCTTC; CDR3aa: CATRAGQGRGVARGEQFF
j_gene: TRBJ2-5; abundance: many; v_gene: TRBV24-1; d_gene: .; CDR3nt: TGTGCCACCGGCAACGGGGGAGAGACCCAGTACTTC; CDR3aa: CATGNGGETQYF
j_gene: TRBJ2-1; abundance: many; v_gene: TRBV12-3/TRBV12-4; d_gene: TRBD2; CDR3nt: TGTGCCAGCAGACCCAGGACTAGCTCGTATGAGCAGTTCTTC; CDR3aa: CASRPRTSSYEQFF
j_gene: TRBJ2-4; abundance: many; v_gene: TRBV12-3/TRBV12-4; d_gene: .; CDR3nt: TGTGCCAGCAGCCCCGGGGGAACCAAAAACATTCAGTACTTC; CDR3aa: CASSPGGTKNIQYF
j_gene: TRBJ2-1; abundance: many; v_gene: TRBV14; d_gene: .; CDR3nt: TGTGCCAGCAGCCAAGATTGGAAGCTAGCGTACCCCTCCTACAATGAGCAGTTCTTC; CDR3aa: CASSQDWKLAYPSYNEQFF
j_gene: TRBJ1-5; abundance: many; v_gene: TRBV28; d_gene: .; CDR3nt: TGTGCCAGCAGTTTCGTCCGCTCCGATCAGCCCCAGCATTTT; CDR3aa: CASSFVRSDQPQHF
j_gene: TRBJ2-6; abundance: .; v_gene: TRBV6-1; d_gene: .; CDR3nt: TGTGCCAGCAGTGAAGCGTTCCCACCTGGGGCCAACGTCCTGACTTTC; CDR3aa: CASSEAFPPGANVLTF
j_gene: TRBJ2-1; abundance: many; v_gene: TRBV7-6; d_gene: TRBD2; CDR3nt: TGTGCCAGCAGCACTAGTAGCGGGAGTAGTAATGAGCAGTTCTTC; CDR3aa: CASSTSSGSSNEQFF
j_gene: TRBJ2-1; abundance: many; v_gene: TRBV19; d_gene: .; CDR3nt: TGTGCCACCCAACCCGGACTAACTTACAATGAGCAGTTCTTC; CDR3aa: CATQPGLTYNEQFF
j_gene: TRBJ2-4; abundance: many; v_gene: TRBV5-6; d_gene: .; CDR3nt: TGTGCCAGCAGCTTGGAGGGCAGTACAGGCATTCAGTACTTC; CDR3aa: CASSLEGSTGIQYF